These 18 T cell receptor beta chains originate from one sample sequenced in a study of PD-1 blockade in classical Hodgkin lymphoma. Every patient was affected by relapse after autologous stem cell transplantation, while exposure to brentuximab vedotin was not uniform. The table came from immunoSEQ multiplex PCR; TCRdb's copy has only in-frame clones and leaves some out. The sample has about 43,000 clones; over 65% are singletons. Source: peripheral blood mononuclear cells (PBMCs), taken before the second cycle of nivolumab. These receptors originate from a human donor with classical Hodgkin lymphoma.

The chain joins TRBV7-9 to TRBJ2-5, with 7 positions matching TRBD1. Trimming at V came to 4 bases and at J to 5 bases, leaving 7 bases not matched to a gene. This CDR3 comprises 14 residues. Germline CDR1 SEHNR, CDR2 FQNEAQ (reference sequence). CDR3 amino acids: CASSSPGGLETQYF. The CDR3 nucleotides are TGTGCCAGCAGCTCCCCAGGGGGTTTGGAGACCCAGTACTTC.

CDR3 nucleotide sequence: TGTGCCAGCAGCCAATGGCAGGGTCAGCCCCAGCATTTT. Translated, it gives CASSQWQGQPQHF. The rearrangement joins TRBV16 to TRBJ1-5; tentative D call: TRBD1 (5 bases). The germline V gene encodes CDR1 KGHSY and CDR2 FQNENV. V lost 1 base to trimming and J lost 6 bases, with 7 bases between them. The CDR3 contains 13 residues.

The V and J genes are TRBV13 and TRBJ1-4; tentative D call: TRBD1 (6 bases). The length of the CDR3 is 14 residues. Between the trimmed V and J ends, which lost 0 bases and 8 bases, there was a span of 10 bases. Germline CDR1 reads PRHDT; CDR2 reads FYEKMQ (reference sequence). This CDR3 reads CASSLGVRGEKLFF. The CDR3 DNA reads TGTGCCAGCAGCTTAGGTGTCAGGGGCGAAAAACTGTTTTTT.

The chain couples TRBV28 to TRBJ2-2; D is uncertain. Germline V CDR1 and CDR2: MDHEN, SYDVKM. Trimming removed 5 bases at V and 6 bases at J, with 7 bases between. The CDR3 contains 12 residues. CDR3 nucleotides: TGTGCCAGCAGTCTCCAGGCCGGGGAGCTGTTTTTT. It codes for CASSLQAGELFF.

This sequence joins TRBV9 and TRBJ1-2, with unresolved D. Per germline, CDR1 SGDLS and CDR2 YYNGEE. The CDR3 is made up of 13 amino acids. V lost 3 bases to trimming and J lost 1 base, with 7 bases between them. CDR3 amino acids: CASSGNDNYGYTF. The CDR3 DNA reads TGTGCCAGCAGCGGCAACGATAACTATGGCTACACCTTC. The whole variable domain, filled in from reference TRBV9 and TRBJ1-2, reads DSGVTQTPKHLITATGQRVTLRCSPRSGDLSVYWYQQSLDQGLQFLIQYYNGEERAKGNILERFSAQQFPDLHSELNLSSLELGDSALYFCASSGNDNYGYTFGSGTRLTVV.

This chain uses TRBV6-5 with TRBJ1-1; no clear D. Trimming removed 0 bases from V and 1 base from J, with 3 bases in between. In germline, CDR1 is MNHEY, CDR2 SVGAGI. This CDR3 has 13 residues. The CDR3 DNA is TGTGCCAGCAGTTACTCTCAGAACACTGAAGCTTTCTTT. Protein product: CASSYSQNTEAFF.

V usage is TRBV6-5 and J usage is TRBJ2-7, with D perhaps TRBD1 (5 bases). The CDR3 is 15 amino acids. Germline lookup yields CDR1 MNHEY and CDR2 SVGAGI. The ends were cut back, 2 bases at V and 0 bases at J, with 11 bases in the middle. CDR3 protein: CASSYQGWGSYEQYF. The CDR3 nucleotides read TGTGCCAGCAGTTACCAGGGTTGGGGCTCCTACGAGCAGTACTTC.

This clone was counted a single time. The rearrangement links TRBV7-3 to TRBJ2-1; 8 nucleotides agree with TRBD2. The V gene's germline CDR1 is SGHTA and CDR2 FQGTGA. This CDR3 region has 15 residues. V lost 3 bases, J lost 2 bases, and 3 bases stayed unmatched. CDR3 bases: TGTGCCAGCAGCTTTAGCGGGAAGACCTACAATGAGCAGTTCTTC. Protein: CASSFSGKTYNEQFF.

This clone occurred a few times. The CDR3, as DNA: TGCAGTGCTAGAGATAGCGGTGAGCAGTTCTTC. Translated, it gives CSARDSGEQFF. J is TRBJ2-1 and V is TRBV20-1; D might be TRBD2 (6 bases). CDR1 is DFQATT and CDR2 is SNEGSKA in the germline V gene (reference sequence). This CDR3 is built from 11 residues. Trimming shortened V by 0 bases and J by 9 bases, and 6 bases separated the two germline ends.

The V call is TRBV30, the J call TRBJ1-2, with a weak D call TRBD1 (6 bases). Trimming pared 4 bases from V and 7 bases from J, leaving 10 bases between. The length of the CDR3 is 11 residues. Germline V lookup: CDR1 GTSNPN, CDR2 SVGIG (reference sequence). As DNA, the CDR3 is TGTGCCTGGACAGGGGCGGGTGGCTACACCTTC. Translation: CAWTGAGGYTF.

The gene calls are TRBV11-2 and TRBJ2-1, with a possible D match to TRBD1 (5 bases). The CDR3 has 15 residues. V gave up 4 bases and J gave up 0 bases, with 10 bases separating them. The germline CDR1 and CDR2 sequences are SGHAT and FQNNGV. The CDR3: CASSYRQTSYNEQFF. In DNA, the CDR3 is TGTGCCAGCAGCTATAGACAGACCTCCTACAATGAGCAGTTCTTC.

This chain joins TRBV2 and TRBJ1-1, with TRBD1 matching 8 bases. Germline V gene sequence: CDR1 SNHLY, CDR2 FYNNEI. V gave up 5 bases and J gave up 5 bases; unmatched junction bases: 16. The CDR3 length is 17 residues. The DNA for the CDR3 is TGTGCCAGCAGTTTCTGGACAGGGAGGAGAAGTGGGACTGAAGCTTTCTTT. Amino acids: CASSFWTGRRSGTEAFF.

The J gene is TRBJ2-7, the V gene TRBV5-1, with D possibly TRBD2 on 6 matching bases. The CDR3 contains 18 residues. Trimming removed 3 bases at V and 2 bases at J, with 24 bases between. In germline, CDR1 is SGHRS, CDR2 YFSETQ. The CDR3 is CASSSTSTTGTGAYEQYF. CDR3 sequence (DNA): TGCGCCAGCAGCTCCACCTCCACGACGGGGACGGGAGCCTACGAGCAGTACTTC.

The V gene is TRBV9, the J gene TRBJ1-1; D gene uncertain. The CDR3 has 11 amino acids. The germline V gene has CDR1 SGDLS and CDR2 YYNGEE. The V and J ends lost 4 bases and 6 bases respectively, with 7 bases between them. Here the CDR3 DNA reads TGTGCCAGCAGCCCCGAGCCTGAAGCTTTCTTT. Its protein is CASSPEPEAFF.

This clone was counted between two and nine times. This chain uses TRBV19 with TRBJ1-3; 7 bases align to TRBD1. V lost 6 bases, J lost 0 bases, and 8 bases stayed unmatched. Germline CDR1 and CDR2: LNHDA and SQIVND (reference sequence). The CDR3 loop spans 16 amino acids. CDR3 sequence (DNA): TGTGCCAGTAGGCAGGGGGGACGTAGCTCTGGAAACACCATATATTTT. It encodes CASRQGGRSSGNTIYF.

The chain couples TRBV27 to TRBJ2-1; D not resolved. Germline lookup yields CDR1 MNHEY and CDR2 SMNVEV (reference sequence). Trimming took 6 bases from V and 6 from J, leaving 9 bases between them. This CDR3 region has 12 residues. The DNA of the CDR3 is TGTGCCAGCAGCTCCAACATCAATGAGCAGTTCTTC. This encodes CASSSNINEQFF.

This clone was counted a few times. The rearrangement uses TRBV12-5 and TRBJ1-6; 7 positions agree with TRBD1. With 1 base clipped from V and 10 bases from J, the junction kept 1 base outside the gene matches. Germline CDR1 reads LGHNT; CDR2 reads FRNRAP. CDR3 length equals 13 residues. The CDR3, as DNA: TGTGCTAGTGGTTTGGACAGGGGCTCACCCCTCCACTTT. Protein product: CASGLDRGSPLHF.

The J gene is TRBJ1-3, the V gene TRBV7-9; D is ambiguous. CDR3 length: 15 amino acids. Germline CDR1 is SEHNR and CDR2 is FQNEAQ (reference sequence). V lost 1 base, J lost 0 bases, and 7 bases lay in between. CDR3 nucleotide sequence: TGTGCCAGCAGCTTAGAAATTGCCTCTGGAAACACCATATATTTT. Protein sequence: CASSLEIASGNTIYF.